The rows below give T cell receptor beta chains drawn from one sample of a study of T cell changes during pregnancy in multiple sclerosis. Only in-frame clones appear in the TCRdb table, and some are missing; sequencing was by immunoSEQ multiplex PCR. The sample lists about 59,000 clones, roughly 91% seen once, with 1% to 1.5% in the top ten. The input for sequencing was peripheral blood, taken in the second trimester of pregnancy. These receptors were collected from a female donor with multiple sclerosis, enrolled in a pregnancy study. CDR3s include the opening cysteine and the closing phenylalanine or tryptophan. D genes are given only for firm matches. Rows give clone size only sometimes, using once, few, many, or a class for an expanded clone.

CDR3 | DNA | J | V | size | D
CASSQLQVFYEQYF | TGCGCCAGCAGCCAATTGCAGGTCTTCTACGAGCAGTACTTC | TRBJ2-7 | TRBV4-1 | . | .
CASSLDPGPDGYTF | TGCGCCAGCAGCTTGGATCCGGGTCCCGATGGCTACACCTTC | TRBJ1-2 | TRBV5-1 | . | .
CASSYDSSTDTQYF | TGTGCCAGCAGCTACGACTCCAGCACAGATACGCAGTATTTT | TRBJ2-3 | TRBV5-4 | . | .
CASTKTGRNTEAFF | TGTGCCAGCACCAAGACAGGGAGGAACACTGAAGCTTTCTTT | TRBJ1-1 | TRBV5-6 | . | TRBD1
CASSVDHLDRGTEAFF | TGTGCCAGCAGCGTAGACCACTTGGACAGGGGCACTGAAGCTTTCTTT | TRBJ1-1 | TRBV7-9 | . | TRBD1
CASSVAGTGGSYEQYF | TGTGCCAGCAGCGTAGCAGGGACAGGGGGCTCTTACGAGCAGTACTTC | TRBJ2-7 | TRBV9 | . | TRBD1
CAWSVPDREREKLFF | TGTGCCTGGAGTGTACCAGACAGGGAAAGGGAAAAACTGTTTTTT | TRBJ1-4 | TRBV30 | . | TRBD1
CASSFTGVDSPLHF | TGTGCCAGCAGTTTCACAGGGGTAGATTCACCCCTCCACTTT | TRBJ1-6 | TRBV6-5 | . | TRBD1
CASSLSFANTGELFF | TGCGCCAGCAGCTTGTCATTTGCGAACACCGGGGAGCTGTTTTTT | TRBJ2-2 | TRBV5-1 | . | .
CASSLTGQQGSAFF | TGTGCCAGCAGCTTAACGGGCCAACAGGGCTCGGCTTTCTTT | TRBJ1-1 | TRBV7-3 | . | .
CASSGRLAPYNEQFF | TGTGCCAGCAGCGGAAGACTAGCGCCCTACAATGAGCAGTTCTTC | TRBJ2-1 | TRBV9 | . | TRBD2
CATSRSPDRKEIRNYGYTF | TGTGCCACCAGCAGATCTCCGGACAGGAAAGAGATCAGGAACTATGGCTACACCTTC | TRBJ1-2 | TRBV15 | . | TRBD1
CASSLGQDTEAFF | TGTGCCAGCAGCTTGGGACAGGACACTGAAGCTTTCTTT | TRBJ1-1 | TRBV27 | once | TRBD1
CASSLGLTGANTGELFF | TGTGCCAGCAGCTTGGGGCTGACAGGGGCGAACACCGGGGAGCTGTTTTTT | TRBJ2-2 | TRBV5-4 | . | TRBD1
CAISETPRGTGGRETQYF | TGTGCCATCAGTGAGACTCCTAGGGGGACAGGGGGCAGGGAGACCCAGTACTTC | TRBJ2-5 | TRBV10-3 | . | TRBD1
CASSTGQDLNQPQHF | TGTGCCAGTAGTACGGGACAGGACCTCAATCAGCCCCAGCATTTT | TRBJ1-5 | TRBV19 | . | TRBD1
CASSEGGGEKTQYF | TGTGCCAGCAGTGAAGGCGGAGGAGAAAAGACCCAGTACTTC | TRBJ2-5 | TRBV6-1 | . | .
CASSWGQGTSNTEAFF | TGCGCCAGCAGCTGGGGACAGGGAACCTCGAACACTGAAGCTTTCTTT | TRBJ1-1 | TRBV5-1 | . | TRBD1
CASSSRQGAYEQYF | TGTGCCAGCAGTAGTAGACAGGGGGCCTACGAGCAGTACTTC | TRBJ2-7 | TRBV6-5 | . | TRBD1
CSVERSLQETQYF | TGCAGCGTTGAAAGGAGTCTACAAGAGACCCAGTACTTC | TRBJ2-5 | TRBV29-1 | . | .
CASGGAYNEQFF | TGCGCCAGCGGGGGGGCTTATAATGAGCAGTTCTTC | TRBJ2-1 | TRBV10-2 | once | .
CASSLFGTGVYEQYF | TGTGCCAGCAGTTTATTTGGGACAGGGGTCTACGAGCAGTACTTC | TRBJ2-7 | TRBV28 | . | TRBD1
CASSLGGSSGYNSPLHF | TGTGCCAGCAGCTTAGGAGGGAGCAGCGGGTATAATTCACCCCTCCACTTT | TRBJ1-6 | TRBV7-9 | . | .
CASSPGGTMNTEAFF | TGTGCCAGCAGCCCCGGAGGGACTATGAACACTGAAGCTTTCTTT | TRBJ1-1 | TRBV28 | . | .
CASSLWSGGEDGYTF | TGTGCCAGCAGCTTATGGTCCGGGGGAGAGGATGGCTACACCTTC | TRBJ1-2 | TRBV7-3 | . | .
CASTQDRAGNEQFF | TGTGCCAGCACCCAGGACAGGGCAGGGAATGAGCAGTTCTTC | TRBJ2-1 | TRBV21-1 | . | .
CSVVGGDETQYF | TGCAGCGTTGTGGGAGGGGACGAGACCCAGTACTTC | TRBJ2-5 | TRBV29-1 | once | TRBD2
CASSSPGDLMNTEAFF | TGTGCCAGCAGCTCCCCAGGGGATTTGATGAACACTGAAGCTTTCTTT | TRBJ1-1 | TRBV5-4 | . | .
CASSALAGGPLENEQFF | TGTGCCAGCAGCGCACTAGCGGGGGGGCCGTTGGAGAATGAGCAGTTCTTC | TRBJ2-1 | TRBV7-8 | . | TRBD2
CASSLVGETQYF | TGTGCCAGCAGCTTGGTCGGAGAGACCCAGTACTTC | TRBJ2-5 | TRBV5-6 | . | .
CASSQGAGEYATNEKLFF | TGCGCCAGCAGCCAAGGGGCGGGGGAATACGCAACTAATGAAAAACTGTTTTTT | TRBJ1-4 | TRBV4-1 | . | .
CASSAGTGPQETQYF | TGTGCCAGCAGTGCAGGGACAGGACCGCAAGAGACCCAGTACTTC | TRBJ2-5 | TRBV25-1 | . | TRBD1
CASSRLGRASNEKLFF | TGCGCCAGCAGTCGGTTGGGCAGGGCGTCTAATGAAAAACTGTTTTTT | TRBJ1-4 | TRBV5-1 | . | .
CASSENRRRSVFLHF | TGTGCCAGCAGTGAGAACAGGCGGCGCTCAGTCTTCCTCCACTTT | TRBJ1-6 | TRBV2 | few | .
CASSFRGRTILGTEAFF | TGTGCCAGCAGCTTTCGGGGACGGACTATCCTGGGGACTGAAGCTTTCTTT | TRBJ1-1 | TRBV13 | . | .
CASSPGGGSLYGYTF | TGTGCCAGCAGCCCCGGGGGGGGATCCCTCTATGGCTACACCTTC | TRBJ1-2 | TRBV7-3 | . | .
CASSLVQSESPLHF | TGTGCCAGCAGCTTGGTCCAGTCGGAGTCACCCCTCCACTTT | TRBJ1-6 | TRBV5-6 | . | .
CASSRAARTDTQYF | TGTGCCAGTAGTCGTGCGGCCCGCACAGATACGCAGTATTTT | TRBJ2-3 | TRBV19 | . | .
CASSDYVVADTQYF | TGTGCCAGCAGTGATTATGTAGTCGCAGATACGCAGTATTTT | TRBJ2-3 | TRBV25-1 | . | .
CASSPGQMNTEAFF | TGTGCCAGCAGCCCCGGACAGATGAACACTGAAGCTTTCTTT | TRBJ1-1 | TRBV11-2 | . | .
CASMSPGGSYEQYF | TGTGCCAGCATGTCCCCAGGAGGGTCCTACGAGCAGTACTTC | TRBJ2-7 | TRBV6-5 | . | .
CASSIPGQLNTEAFF | TGTGCCAGTAGTATTCCGGGACAGCTTAACACTGAAGCTTTCTTT | TRBJ1-1 | TRBV19 | . | TRBD1
CASSPGAGLKTQYF | TGTGCCAGCTCACCTGGGGCAGGGCTAAAGACCCAGTACTTC | TRBJ2-5 | TRBV18 | few | .
CASSLSQRNSPLHF | TGTGCCAGCAGCTTATCCCAACGGAATTCACCCCTCCACTTT | TRBJ1-6 | TRBV7-8 | . | .
CASSLLQETQYF | TGTGCCAGCAGTTTACTTCAAGAGACCCAGTACTTC | TRBJ2-5 | TRBV28 | . | .